The clone carrying this T cell receptor (beta chain) was counted between two and nine times. What it binds is not known. The record originates from a study of T cells after yellow fever vaccination. A universal primer site and UMIs were added as TCR cDNA was made by 5'RACE template switching. Each CDR3 protein gets one entry after TCRdb re-called the 5' RACE reads with MiXCR. The sample includes a few hundred thousand distinct CDR3 sequences, around 16% of them seen just once. With 0 bases removed from V and 5 bases from J, the gap between germline ends came to 11 bases. The CDR3 is 14 residues long. In germline, CDR1 is SGHTS, CDR2 YDEGEE. Points from the study as a whole: The booster saw the reappearance of most primary-vaccination clones (approximately 96% CD4, 88% CD8). Weaker, the secondary response had a peak occurring faster, on day 5 versus 15.

The J gene is TRBJ2-5, the V gene TRBV5-8; weak D call: TRBD1 (5 bases). The sequences come from PBMCs, collected 4 to 5 days after the first yellow fever vaccination. The TCR sequence derives from a man aged 18 to 35 who received the YFV17D yellow fever vaccine. This CDR3 reads CASSLAAGWETQYF. The CDR3 coding sequence is TGTGCCAGCAGCTTGGCCGCAGGGTGGGAGACCCAGTACTTC.